This TCR beta chain was sequenced in a study of control samples from healthy donors and cancer patients. Measured with immunoSEQ multiplex PCR; TCRdb has only the in-frame clones, and not every one. The sample records approximately 100,000 clones, roughly 82% being singletons. Trimming stripped 4 bases from V and 7 bases from J, with 21 bases between. The CDR3 is 15 residues long. In germline, CDR1 is SGHNT, CDR2 YYREEE (reference sequence). The sequenced material came from blood. The receptor was isolated from a man aged 60-69 years in good health. The chain is built from TRBV5-4 and TRBJ2-7; maybe TRBD2 (7 bases). CDR3 sequence (DNA): TGTGCCAGCAGCGGAACAGGGAAGAAGGGGGGGGAGCAGTACTTC. It specifies CASSGTGKKGGEQYF. The full variable domain, with the rest looked up from reference TRBV5-4 and TRBJ2-7, is ETGVTQSPTHLIKTRGQQVTLRCSSQSGHNTVSWYQQALGQGPQFIFQYYREEENGRGNFPPRFSGLQFPNYSSELNVNALELDDSALYLCASSGTGKKGGEQYFGPGTRLTVT.